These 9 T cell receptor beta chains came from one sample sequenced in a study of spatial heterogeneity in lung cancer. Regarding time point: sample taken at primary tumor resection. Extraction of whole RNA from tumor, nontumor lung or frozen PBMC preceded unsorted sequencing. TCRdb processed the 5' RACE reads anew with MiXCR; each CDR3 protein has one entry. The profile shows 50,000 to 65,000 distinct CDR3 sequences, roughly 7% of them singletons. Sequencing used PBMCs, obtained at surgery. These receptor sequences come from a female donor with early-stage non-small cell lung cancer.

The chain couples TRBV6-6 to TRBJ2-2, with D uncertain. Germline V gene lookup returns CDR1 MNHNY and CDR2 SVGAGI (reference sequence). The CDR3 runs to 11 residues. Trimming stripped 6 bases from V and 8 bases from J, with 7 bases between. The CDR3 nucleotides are TGTGCCAGCAGATCACATGGGGAGCTGTTTTTT. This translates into CASRSHGELFF.

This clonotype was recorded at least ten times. The CDR3 DNA sequence: TGTGCCAGCAGTTACGGCTGGGGCACTGAAGCTTTCTTT. Protein: CASSYGWGTEAFF. The chain recombines TRBV6-5 with TRBJ1-1; D is undetermined. Germline CDR1 reads MNHEY; CDR2 reads SVGAGI. This CDR3 comprises 13 residues. V was cut by 2 bases and J by 4 bases, with 8 bases left in between.

CDR3 amino acids: CASSLALWKAFF. In DNA form, the CDR3 reads TGTGCCAGCAGTTTAGCGCTTTGGAAAGCTTTCTTT. V usage is TRBV12-3 or TRBV12-4 and J usage is TRBJ1-1, with D hard to call. The V gene lost 0 bases and the J gene lost 9 bases, with 8 bases spanning the gap. The CDR3 contains 12 residues.

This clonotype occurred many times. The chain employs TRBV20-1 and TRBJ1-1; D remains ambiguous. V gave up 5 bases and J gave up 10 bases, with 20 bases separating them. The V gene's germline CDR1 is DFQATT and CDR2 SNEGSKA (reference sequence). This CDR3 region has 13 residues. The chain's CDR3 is CSAEVMGVSGAFF. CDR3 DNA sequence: TGCAGTGCTGAGGTCATGGGCGTATCGGGAGCTTTCTTT.

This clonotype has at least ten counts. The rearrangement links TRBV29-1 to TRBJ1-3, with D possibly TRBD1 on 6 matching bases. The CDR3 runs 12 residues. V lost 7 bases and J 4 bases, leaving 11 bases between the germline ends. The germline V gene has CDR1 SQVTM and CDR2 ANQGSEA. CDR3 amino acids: CSATTGGNTIYF. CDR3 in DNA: TGCAGCGCAACAACAGGGGGAAACACCATATATTTT.

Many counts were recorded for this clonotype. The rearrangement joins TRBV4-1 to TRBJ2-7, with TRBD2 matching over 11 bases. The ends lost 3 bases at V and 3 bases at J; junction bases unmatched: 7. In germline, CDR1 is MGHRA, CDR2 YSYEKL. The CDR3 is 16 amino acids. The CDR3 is CASSQARLAGFYEQYF. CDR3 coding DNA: TGCGCCAGCAGCCAGGCCAGACTAGCGGGGTTCTACGAGCAGTACTTC.

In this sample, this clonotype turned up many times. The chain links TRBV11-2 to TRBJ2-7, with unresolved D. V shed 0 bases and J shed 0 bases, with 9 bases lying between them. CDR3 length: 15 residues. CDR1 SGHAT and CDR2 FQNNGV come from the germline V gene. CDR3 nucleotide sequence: TGTGCCAGCAGCTTAGAACGGCTCCGCTCCTACGAGCAGTACTTC. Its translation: CASSLERLRSYEQYF.

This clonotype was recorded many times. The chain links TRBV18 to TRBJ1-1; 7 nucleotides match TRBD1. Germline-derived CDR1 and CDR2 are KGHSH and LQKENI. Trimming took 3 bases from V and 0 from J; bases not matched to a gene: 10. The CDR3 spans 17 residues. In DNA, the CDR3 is TGTGCCAGCTCACCGTCGCGCCGGGACAGACTGAACACTGAAGCTTTCTTT. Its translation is CASSPSRRDRLNTEAFF.

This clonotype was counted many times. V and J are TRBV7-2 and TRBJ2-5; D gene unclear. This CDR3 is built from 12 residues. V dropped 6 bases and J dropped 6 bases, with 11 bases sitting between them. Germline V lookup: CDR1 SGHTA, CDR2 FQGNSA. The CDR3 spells CASSSERKTQYF. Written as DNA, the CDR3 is TGTGCCAGCAGTTCCGAGCGAAAGACCCAGTACTTC.